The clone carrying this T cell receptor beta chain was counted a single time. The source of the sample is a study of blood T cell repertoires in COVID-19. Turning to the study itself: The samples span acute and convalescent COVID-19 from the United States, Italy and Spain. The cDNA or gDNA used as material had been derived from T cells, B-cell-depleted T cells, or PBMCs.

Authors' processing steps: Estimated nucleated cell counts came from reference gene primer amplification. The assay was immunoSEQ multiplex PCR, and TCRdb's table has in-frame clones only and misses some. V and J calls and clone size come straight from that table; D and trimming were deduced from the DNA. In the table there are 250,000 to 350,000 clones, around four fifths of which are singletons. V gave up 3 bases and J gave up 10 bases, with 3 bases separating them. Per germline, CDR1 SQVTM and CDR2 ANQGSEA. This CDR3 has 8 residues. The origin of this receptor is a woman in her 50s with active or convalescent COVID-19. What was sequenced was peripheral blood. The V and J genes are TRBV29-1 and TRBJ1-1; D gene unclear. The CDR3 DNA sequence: TGCAGCGTTGACGGAGCTTTCTTT. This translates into CSVDGAFF.